Each of the 3 T cell receptor beta chains below was sequenced from the same sample in a study of blood T cell repertoires in COVID-19. Sequencing was performed with immunoSEQ multiplex PCR; in TCRdb, only in-frame clones are kept and a portion is missing. The sample has around 200,000 clones, 86% seen once. The sample comprised PBMCs or T cells enriched from blood (not recorded which). Receptors originate from a woman aged 25 to 39 who had been exposed to COVID-19.

The V call is TRBV27, the J call TRBJ1-6, with D unresolved. Germline V lookup: CDR1 MNHEY, CDR2 SMNVEV (reference sequence). With 3 bases removed from V and 3 bases from J, the gap between germline ends came to 9 bases. The CDR3 loop spans 15 amino acids. The DNA for the CDR3 is TGTGCCAGCAGTTTGGCCGGGGACTATAATTCACCCCTCCACTTT. This translates into CASSLAGDYNSPLHF.

The rearrangement links TRBV18 to TRBJ2-1, with TRBD1 identical over 9 bases. Trimming cost V 4 bases and J 3 bases; bases outside gene matches: 4. From germline, CDR1 is KGHSH and CDR2 LQKENI. This CDR3 has 15 amino acids. The DNA for the CDR3 is TGTGCCAGCTCACGAGACAGGGGGAGCTACAATGAGCAGTTCTTC. Protein sequence: CASSRDRGSYNEQFF. The whole variable domain, remainder taken from reference TRBV18 and TRBJ2-1, is NAGVMQNPRHLVRRRGQEARLRCSPMKGHSHVYWYRQLPEEGLKFMVYLQKENIIDESGMPKERFSAEFPKEGPSILRIQQVVRGDSAAYFCASSRDRGSYNEQFFGPGTRLTVL.

The chain recombines TRBV2 with TRBJ1-2; 9 nucleotides align to TRBD1. CDR3 length equals 13 residues. Germline CDR1 SNHLY, CDR2 FYNNEI. V was clipped by 4 bases and J by 6 bases; unmatched bases: 3. Written as DNA, the CDR3 is TGTGCCAGCAGTGGGGACAGGGTTGATGGCTACACCTTC. This codes for CASSGDRVDGYTF.